The present entry profiles one T cell receptor beta chain with its context. The sample originates from a study of blood T cell repertoires in COVID-19. Generated by immunoSEQ multiplex PCR, the TCRdb table keeps only in-frame clones and is missing some. The sample contains 300,000 to 400,000 clones, 70% to 90% of which appear only once. V shed 0 bases, J shed 6 bases, and the junction held 5 bases outside the gene matches. This CDR3 comprises 14 residues. Germline CDR1 and CDR2: SGHRS and YFSETQ. The sample taken for sequencing was peripheral blood. This rearrangement joins TRBV5-1 to TRBJ2-7; 8 bases fit TRBD2. The receptor comes from a woman between 45 and 60 years old with active or convalescent COVID-19. The CDR3 protein is CASSLEGLGGEQYF. The CDR3 DNA reads as TGCGCCAGCAGCTTGGAGGGACTAGGGGGCGAGCAGTACTTC.